What follows are 32 T cell receptor beta chains derived from one specimen sequenced in a study of cytotoxic CD8 clonotypes in ibrutinib-treated CLL. TCRdb's table, derived via immunoSEQ multiplex PCR, lists solely in-frame clones and lacks some. Of roughly 20,000 clones listed, 70% to 85% are singletons. The sample was PBMCs, taken before ibrutinib treatment. The source of these receptors is a human donor with chronic lymphocytic leukemia.

The chain combines TRBV5-1 with TRBJ2-7; possibly TRBD1 or TRBD2 for D (6 bases each). CDR3 length equals 13 residues. Trimming left V 4 bases short and J 6 bases short, with 14 bases between. Germline V gene sequence: CDR1 SGHRS, CDR2 YFSETQ. CDR3 nucleotides: TGCGCCAGCAGCCTAGGGGGGTCGGTCGAGCAGTACTTC. This sequence encodes CASSLGGSVEQYF.

The rearrangement links TRBV6-6 to TRBJ2-3; D uncertain. Germline V gene lookup returns CDR1 MNHNY and CDR2 SVGAGI (reference sequence). The CDR3 runs to 11 residues. Trimming pared 4 bases from V and 5 bases from J, leaving 4 bases between. CDR3 region: CASSSGDTQYF. For the CDR3, the DNA is TGTGCCAGCAGTTCCGGAGATACGCAGTATTTT.

This clone has just a few counts. This chain joins TRBV27 and TRBJ1-3; D uncertain. The CDR3 extends over 16 amino acids. V shed 5 bases and J shed 1 base, with 15 bases lying between them. Germline V gene data show CDR1 as MNHEY and CDR2 as SMNVEV (reference sequence). This chain's CDR3 is CASSPGIGWSGNTIYF. The CDR3 nucleotides read TGTGCCAGCAGTCCTGGTATAGGATGGTCTGGAAACACCATATATTTT.

With regard to this clone: Other DNA sequences of this sample code for an identical CDR3. The CDR3 nucleotides read TGTGCCAGCAGCCCGGGACAGCTCGGAAACACCATATATTTT. Its protein product is CASSPGQLGNTIYF. The J gene is TRBJ1-3, the V gene TRBV2, with 7 bases that match TRBD1. The CDR3 has 14 amino acids. In germline, CDR1 is SNHLY, CDR2 FYNNEI. With V trimmed by 6 bases and J by 4 bases, 6 bases remained unmatched.

The chain uses TRBV9 and TRBJ2-1, with 15 bases aligning to TRBD2. The CDR3 contains 15 residues. With 2 bases clipped from V and 9 bases from J, the junction kept 3 bases outside the gene matches. The germline CDR1 and CDR2 sequences are SGDLS and YYNGEE. The DNA for the CDR3 is TGTGCCAGCAGCGTCGGACTAGCGGGAGGGGGTGAGCAGTTCTTC. The encoded protein is CASSVGLAGGGEQFF.

The V gene is TRBV10-1, the J gene TRBJ2-3, with D unclear. CDR3 size: 14 residues. Trimming stripped 5 bases from V and 2 bases from J, with 11 bases between. The germline CDR1 and CDR2 sequences are WNHNN and SYGVQD (reference sequence). The CDR3 bases are TGCGCCAGCAGTTTAGAGCTCTCCACAGATACGCAGTATTTT. This sequence encodes CASSLELSTDTQYF.

This clone was observed a single time. For the CDR3, the DNA is TGTGCCAGCAGCTACAGGACAGGCGGATGGGAGACCCAGTACTTC. The encoded protein is CASSYRTGGWETQYF. The rearrangement uses TRBV7-2 and TRBJ2-5; 7 positions agree with TRBD1. The trim removed 4 bases at V and 5 bases at J, leaving 10 bases unmatched. Germline CDR1 reads SGHTA; CDR2 reads FQGNSA. There are 15 residues in the CDR3. The whole variable domain, remainder taken from reference TRBV7-2 and TRBJ2-5, is GAGVSQSPSNKVTEKGKDVELRCDPISGHTALYWYRQSLGQGLEFLIYFQGNSAPDKSGLPSDRFSAERTGGSVSTLTIQRTQQEDSAVYLCASSYRTGGWETQYFGPGTRLLVL.

The rearrangement uses TRBV7-3 and TRBJ2-1; TRBD2 matches at 11 bases. The germline V gene encodes CDR1 SGHTA and CDR2 FQGTGA. With V trimmed by 1 base and J by 3 bases, 11 bases remained unmatched. The CDR3 runs to 19 residues. The CDR3 region has the DNA TGTGCCAGCAGCTTAATCTCTAGCGGGAGGCCCTACGACTACAATGAGCAGTTCTTC. This encodes CASSLISSGRPYDYNEQFF.

This clone came up a few times. V gene TRBV30 combines with J gene TRBJ2-1; 14 bases line up with TRBD2. The CDR3 has 20 amino acids. In germline, CDR1 is GTSNPN, CDR2 SVGIG (reference sequence). V shed 2 bases, J shed 0 bases, and the junction held 12 bases outside the gene matches. The CDR3 loop reads CAWSYLLGLAGDGSYNEQFF. CDR3 sequence (DNA): TGTGCCTGGAGTTATCTCCTGGGACTAGCGGGAGACGGCTCCTACAATGAGCAGTTCTTC. Variable domain in full (rest from reference TRBV30 and TRBJ2-1): SQTIHQWPATLVQPVGSPLSLECTVEGTSNPNLYWYRQAAGRGLQLLFYSVGIGQISSEVPQNLSASRPQDRQFILSSKKLLLSDSGFYLCAWSYLLGLAGDGSYNEQFFGPGTRLTVL.

V usage is TRBV6-6 and J usage is TRBJ1-2; no reliable D call. The CDR3 contains 14 residues. CDR1 is MNHNY, CDR2 SVGAGI, per germline (reference sequence). V lost 0 bases, J lost 8 bases, and 13 bases lay in between. The chain's CDR3 is CASSYSGKTEGYTF. Written as DNA, the CDR3 is TGTGCCAGCAGTTACTCCGGTAAAACGGAAGGCTACACCTTC.

In this sample, this clone turned up once. The rearrangement links TRBV7-2 to TRBJ2-7, with 8 bases fitting TRBD2. Germline CDR1 SGHTA, CDR2 FQGNSA. There are 15 residues in the CDR3. J lost 8 bases, V lost 5 bases, and 14 bases had no gene match. CDR3 amino acids: CASSPGGRAGAKQYF. In nucleotides, the CDR3 is TGTGCCAGCAGCCCCGGGGGGCGAGCGGGAGCCAAGCAGTACTTC.

J is TRBJ2-2 and V is TRBV10-3; 10 bases map to TRBD2. V lost 6 bases, J lost 2 bases, and 3 bases stayed unmatched. The CDR3 length is 15 residues. Germline CDR1 reads ENHRY; CDR2 reads SYGVKD. CDR3 nucleotide sequence: TGTGCCATCAGGGGGACTAGCGTCAACACCGGGGAGCTGTTTTTT. Translated, it gives CAIRGTSVNTGELFF.

This clone was recorded once. The chain joins TRBV15 to TRBJ2-1, with D possibly being TRBD2 (6 bases). Deletions cut 11 bases from V and 1 base from J, with 9 bases between. The germline V gene has CDR1 LNHNV and CDR2 YYDKDF (reference sequence). The CDR3 is 12 residues long. CDR3 protein: CASGTSYNEQFF. CDR3 in DNA: TGTGCCTCAGGGACTTCCTACAATGAGCAGTTCTTC.

The V and J genes are TRBV10-3 and TRBJ1-2; 7 bases are shared with TRBD1. V was pared by 7 bases and J by 8 bases, with 7 bases of the junction left unmatched. The CDR3 has 12 residues. CDR1 and CDR2 from the germline V gene are ENHRY and SYGVKD. The CDR3 region is CAITTGARGYTF. CDR3 DNA sequence: TGTGCCATCACCACAGGGGCGCGGGGCTACACCTTC.

V and J are TRBV4-3 and TRBJ1-4; 7 nucleotides agree with TRBD1. Germline loops: CDR1 LGHNA, CDR2 YSLEER. Trimming took 1 base from V and 15 from J; bases not matched to a gene: 11. This CDR3 contains 14 residues. CDR3 region: CASSQGSRQGDMFF. CDR3 in DNA: TGCGCCAGCAGCCAAGGGAGTAGGCAGGGGGACATGTTTTTT.

The V gene is TRBV6-5, the J gene TRBJ2-1; TRBD1 agrees at 7 bases. J gave up 5 bases and V 7 bases, and 8 bases lay outside the gene matches. The CDR3 runs 14 residues. Per germline, CDR1 MNHEY and CDR2 SVGAGI. The CDR3 region is CASTGTEAHNEQFF. In DNA form, the CDR3 reads TGTGCCAGCACCGGGACAGAAGCTCACAATGAGCAGTTCTTC.

The chain is built from TRBV11-2 and TRBJ2-7; the match to TRBD2 covers 14 bases. The CDR3 length is 15 residues. Looked up from germline, CDR1 is SGHAT and CDR2 is FQNNGV. V dropped 7 bases and J dropped 3; count of bases not matched to a gene: 5. CDR3 in amino acids: CASNTGLAGGYEQYF. CDR3 coding DNA: TGTGCCAGCAACACCGGACTAGCGGGAGGCTACGAGCAGTACTTC.

This chain uses TRBV29-1 with TRBJ2-1; D not certain. Germline V gives CDR1 SQVTM, CDR2 ANQGSEA. Trimming removed 5 bases at V and 0 bases at J, with 11 bases between. This CDR3 has 14 amino acids. In DNA form, the CDR3 reads TGCAGCGTTCATTTCCTGGCCTCCTACAATGAGCAGTTCTTC. Translation gives CSVHFLASYNEQFF.

The rearrangement joins TRBV6-6 to TRBJ2-4; weak D call: TRBD2 (5 bases). Germline CDR1 and CDR2: MNHNY and SVGAGI (reference sequence). This CDR3 region has 16 residues. The germline V and J ends were trimmed by 2 bases and 3 bases, with 14 bases remaining between them. The CDR3 is CASSYRAGVGKNIQYF. The CDR3 bases are TGTGCCAGCAGTTACAGGGCCGGGGTTGGCAAAAACATTCAGTACTTC.

CDR3 in DNA: TGTGCCAGCAGTGACTCGACAGGGGCCGGGGAGCTGTTTTTT. Its protein is CASSDSTGAGELFF. V usage is TRBV6-4 and J usage is TRBJ2-2; 8 bases are shared with TRBD1. Per the germline V gene, CDR1 is MRHNA and CDR2 is SNTAGT. The CDR3 loop spans 14 amino acids. After removal of 0 bases from V and 6 bases from J, the junction contained 0 bases not matched to a gene.

This sequence joins TRBV7-6 and TRBJ2-7, with D perhaps TRBD2 (7 bases). V was clipped by 5 bases and J by 3 bases, with 17 bases between them. The length of the CDR3 is 15 residues. Germline loops: CDR1 SGHVS, CDR2 FNYEAQ. DNA of the CDR3: TGTGCCAGCAGCCTATCCTCGGGGGGCCGCTACGAGCAGTACTTC. As protein: CASSLSSGGRYEQYF.

The gene calls are TRBV7-2 and TRBJ2-3, with a possible D match to TRBD1 (7 bases). Germline V gene data show CDR1 as SGHTA and CDR2 as FQGNSA. The V end lost 5 bases, the J end lost 2 bases, and 11 bases lay between the germline ends. The CDR3 has 14 residues. CDR3 DNA sequence: TGTGCCAGCAGCCGGGGGACAGTCACAGATACGCAGTATTTT. This translates into CASSRGTVTDTQYF.

Turning to this clone: This likely reflects a read error, since a far larger clone is one base away. The V call is TRBV28, the J call TRBJ2-1; D may be TRBD1 (5 bases). The CDR3 length is 18 residues. Trimming stripped 3 bases from V and 13 bases from J, with 31 bases between. CDR1 and CDR2 from the germline V gene are MDHEN and SYDVKM. This CDR3 is CASSFAPWQGTAKNIQFF. CDR3 in DNA: TGTGCCAGCAGTTTTGCCCCTTGGCAGGGTACAGCCAAAAACATTCAGTTCTTC.

The chain combines TRBV27 with TRBJ1-5; D is ambiguous. The CDR3 is 16 residues long. Germline V gene data show CDR1 as MNHEY and CDR2 as SMNVEV (reference sequence). V lost 1 base and J 1 base, leaving 11 bases between the germline ends. This CDR3 reads CASSLYGRTSNQPQHF. As DNA, the CDR3 is TGTGCCAGCAGTTTATATGGCAGGACGAGCAATCAGCCCCAGCATTTT.

The CDR3 bases are TGTGCCAGCAGCTTATTCGGGGGACAGGGGTCTACCGGGGAGCTGTTTTTT. Translation: CASSLFGGQGSTGELFF. The chain links TRBV11-3 to TRBJ2-2; 10 nucleotides align to TRBD1. The CDR3 length is 17 residues. Germline CDR1 and CDR2: SGHNT and YENEEA. V gave up 2 bases and J gave up 5 bases; unmatched junction bases: 8.

The chain employs TRBV27 and TRBJ2-7, with 8 nucleotides matching TRBD2. CDR3 length: 14 amino acids. Germline V gene lookup returns CDR1 MNHEY and CDR2 SMNVEV (reference sequence). J was trimmed by 2 bases and V by 6 bases; bases with no gene match: 6. CDR3 DNA: TGTGCCAGCAGGCCGGGGGGGATCCCCTACGAGCAGTACTTC. Translated, it gives CASRPGGIPYEQYF.

V is TRBV9 and J is TRBJ2-1, with no clear D. V shed 3 bases and J shed 3 bases, with 7 bases lying between them. CDR1 and CDR2 from the germline V gene are SGDLS and YYNGEE. This CDR3 has 13 amino acids. Here the CDR3 reads CASSAEYYNEQFF. CDR3 bases: TGTGCCAGCAGCGCTGAATACTACAATGAGCAGTTCTTC. Variable domain in full (rest from reference TRBV9 and TRBJ2-1): DSGVTQTPKHLITATGQRVTLRCSPRSGDLSVYWYQQSLDQGLQFLIQYYNGEERAKGNILERFSAQQFPDLHSELNLSSLELGDSALYFCASSAEYYNEQFFGPGTRLTVL.

The chain uses TRBV28 and TRBJ2-1; tentatively, D is TRBD2 (6 bases). V was trimmed by 2 bases and J by 3 bases, leaving 20 bases between them. The CDR3 spans 18 residues. Germline values: CDR1 MDHEN, CDR2 SYDVKM. CDR3 protein: CASSLKVGGTNFYNEQFF. The CDR3 bases are TGTGCCAGCAGTTTAAAAGTGGGAGGAACCAATTTCTACAATGAGCAGTTCTTC.

The chain uses TRBV7-2 and TRBJ1-1; TRBD1 is a possible D gene (5 bases). Trimming pared 5 bases from V and 1 base from J, leaving 11 bases between. Germline lookup yields CDR1 SGHTA and CDR2 FQGNSA. This CDR3 spans 14 amino acids. The CDR3 spells CASSQDIRNTEAFF. The CDR3 DNA sequence: TGTGCCAGCAGCCAGGACATCCGGAACACTGAAGCTTTCTTT.

V usage is TRBV19 and J usage is TRBJ2-1; 8 bases line up with TRBD1. Germline lookup yields CDR1 LNHDA and CDR2 SQIVND (reference sequence). V shed 4 bases and J 7 bases; nucleotides not matched to a gene: 12. The CDR3 is 16 amino acids. The DNA for the CDR3 is TGTGCCAGTAGTACGACCGGGACAGGCCGATTGAATGAGCAGTTCTTC. This sequence encodes CASSTTGTGRLNEQFF.

This clone was observed a few times. The J gene is TRBJ2-2, the V gene TRBV9, with TRBD1 matching over 10 bases. The J segment lost 4 bases and the V segment lost 8 bases, leaving 2 bases of the junction unmatched. The CDR3 runs 13 residues. Germline V gene data show CDR1 as SGDLS and CDR2 as YYNGEE. The CDR3 is CASRDRGTGELFF. The CDR3 DNA reads as TGTGCCAGTAGGGACAGGGGCACCGGGGAGCTGTTTTTT.

This rearrangement joins TRBV29-1 to TRBJ2-2, with D possibly TRBD2 on 6 matching bases. Germline CDR1 is SQVTM and CDR2 is ANQGSEA. CDR3 length: 17 residues. Trimming took 2 bases from V and 0 from J, leaving 16 bases between them. DNA of the CDR3: TGCAGCGTTGAACGGCCTGGGGCGGGGCCGAACACCGGGGAGCTGTTTTTT. Residues: CSVERPGAGPNTGELFF.